The 17 T cell receptor beta chains given below trace back to one sample, sequenced in a study of OX40 agonist ivuxolimab in advanced cancers. TCRdb's table, derived via immunoSEQ multiplex PCR, lists solely in-frame clones and lacks some. The data show tens of thousands of clones, about nine tenths seen once. The sequenced sample was CD4+ or CD8+ T cells sorted from blood, obtained in a trial of the OX40 agonist ivuxolimab. These TCRs come from an adult with an advanced solid tumor such as melanoma, head and neck, liver or kidney cancer.

This chain links TRBV30 with TRBJ1-6, with D possibly TRBD1 on 6 matching bases. Deletions cut 4 bases from V and 5 bases from J, with 9 bases between. CDR1 and CDR2 (germline): GTSNPN, SVGIG (reference sequence). CDR3 length: 13 residues. CDR3: CAWTGQNNSPLHF. CDR3 coding DNA: TGTGCCTGGACGGGACAAAATAATTCACCCCTCCACTTT.

The rearrangement uses TRBV7-9 and TRBJ2-1, with D possibly being TRBD2 (6 bases). V was clipped by 6 bases and J by 8 bases, with 23 bases between them. The CDR3 consists of 16 residues. Looked up from germline, CDR1 is SEHNR and CDR2 is FQNEAQ (reference sequence). The CDR3 sequence: CASRPGSGAPVHEQFF. CDR3 bases: TGTGCCAGCAGACCCGGTTCGGGAGCCCCAGTACATGAGCAGTTCTTC.

The chain combines TRBV7-2 with TRBJ2-1; D not resolved. Trimming stripped 1 base from V and 7 bases from J, with 8 bases between. The CDR3 has 13 amino acids. The germline V gene has CDR1 SGHTA and CDR2 FQGNSA. CDR3 amino acids: CASSLGYWNEQFF. In DNA form, the CDR3 reads TGTGCCAGCAGCTTAGGCTACTGGAATGAGCAGTTCTTC.

V and J are TRBV2 and TRBJ2-3; D ambiguous. V dropped 1 base and J dropped 6 bases, with 8 bases sitting between them. Germline-derived CDR1 and CDR2 are SNHLY and FYNNEI. The CDR3 runs to 13 residues. CDR3 residues: CASSEGSRDTQYF. The DNA of the CDR3 is TGTGCCAGCAGTGAAGGCAGCCGGGATACGCAGTATTTT.

The chain joins TRBV27 to TRBJ1-3; no reliable D call. The CDR3 totals 18 residues. Germline V gene sequence: CDR1 MNHEY, CDR2 SMNVEV (reference sequence). V was pared by 3 bases and J by 4 bases, with 22 bases between. CDR3 DNA: TGTGCCAGCAGTTTCCTGCGACCCCAGGCCGGCTACGGAAACACCATATATTTT. It yields the protein CASSFLRPQAGYGNTIYF.

The chain couples TRBV11-3 to TRBJ2-5; D is possibly TRBD2 (5 bases). Trimming pared 4 bases from V and 4 bases from J, leaving 10 bases between. Germline V lookup: CDR1 SGHNT, CDR2 YENEEA. This CDR3 has 13 amino acids. In DNA, the CDR3 is TGTGCCAGCAGCTCCCGCCGGGGAGAGACCCAGTACTTC. It codes for CASSSRRGETQYF.

The rearrangement links TRBV7-2 to TRBJ1-5, with D maybe TRBD1 (6 bases). The CDR3 covers 16 residues. Deletions cut 4 bases from V and 5 bases from J, with 18 bases between. The germline V gene has CDR1 SGHTA and CDR2 FQGNSA. CDR3 in DNA: TGTGCCAGCAGCTCCGGATGGGGGGCGCTTTATCAGCCCCAGCATTTT. Translated, it gives CASSSGWGALYQPQHF. Filled out from reference TRBV7-2 and TRBJ1-5, the complete variable domain reads GAGVSQSPSNKVTEKGKDVELRCDPISGHTALYWYRQSLGQGLEFLIYFQGNSAPDKSGLPSDRFSAERTGGSVSTLTIQRTQQEDSAVYLCASSSGWGALYQPQHFGDGTRLSIL.

CDR3 amino acids: CASSLAYTYYEQYF. CDR3 in DNA: TGTGCCAGCAGCTTGGCCTACACCTACTACGAGCAGTACTTC. The rearrangement links TRBV5-8 to TRBJ2-7; D is undetermined. V lost 0 bases to trimming and J lost 3 bases, with 10 bases between them. The CDR3 has 14 amino acids. Germline V gives CDR1 SGHTS, CDR2 YDEGEE.

The chain recombines TRBV4-3 with TRBJ2-1; 10 bases are a match to TRBD2. With V trimmed by 0 bases and J by 4 bases, 12 bases remained unmatched. There are 19 residues in the CDR3. CDR1 is LGHNA, CDR2 YSLEER, per germline. The CDR3 spells CASSQEIGSGRAKYNEQFF. The CDR3 DNA sequence: TGCGCCAGCAGCCAAGAAATAGGGAGCGGGAGGGCCAAGTACAATGAGCAGTTCTTC.

The gene calls are TRBV4-2 and TRBJ2-1; D possibly uses TRBD1 or TRBD2 (6 bases each). CDR1 LGHNA and CDR2 YNFKEQ come from the germline V gene. V was clipped by 5 bases and J by 6 bases, with 11 bases between them. The CDR3 is 13 residues long. Here the CDR3 reads CASSTGTVNEQFF. CDR3 sequence (DNA): TGTGCCAGCAGCACAGGGACTGTCAATGAGCAGTTCTTC.

The CDR3 sequence is CASSQRTSGASSYNEQFF. The CDR3 nucleotides read TGCGCCAGCAGCCAAAGGACTAGCGGGGCCAGCTCCTACAATGAGCAGTTCTTC. V is TRBV5-1 and J is TRBJ2-1; 12 bases match TRBD2. The CDR3 has 18 residues. Germline values: CDR1 SGHRS, CDR2 YFSETQ. After removal of 4 bases from V and 0 bases from J, the junction contained 8 bases not matched to a gene.

The V gene is TRBV7-3, the J gene TRBJ2-7; 7 bases fit TRBD1. V was pared by 1 base and J by 3 bases, with 6 bases of the junction left unmatched. The germline gives CDR1 SGHTA, CDR2 FQGTGA. The CDR3 has 15 residues. The CDR3, as DNA: TGTGCCAGCAGCTTAAACCCAGGGGGATACTACGAGCAGTACTTC. It specifies CASSLNPGGYYEQYF.

The J gene is TRBJ2-1, the V gene TRBV19; the match to TRBD1 covers 7 bases. Germline V gene sequence: CDR1 LNHDA, CDR2 SQIVND (reference sequence). Trimming removed 9 bases from V and 0 bases from J; junction bases left unmatched: 2. CDR3 length: 13 amino acids. The CDR3 loop reads CASRTGSYNEQFF. The CDR3 DNA sequence: TGTGCCAGCCGGACAGGCTCCTACAATGAGCAGTTCTTC.

CDR3 amino acids: CASSPNSVGGPVEQFF. The CDR3 coding sequence is TGTGCCAGCAGCCCCAATTCTGTGGGAGGTCCTGTTGAGCAGTTCTTC. This chain joins TRBV7-9 and TRBJ2-1, with TRBD2 as a possible D gene (6 bases). V was pared by 5 bases and J by 9 bases, with 23 bases between. Germline assignment: CDR1 SEHNR and CDR2 FQNEAQ (reference sequence). The length of the CDR3 is 16 residues.

The chain carries TRBV5-1 and TRBJ2-2, with TRBD2 identical over 7 bases. CDR3 size: 16 residues. Germline CDR1 reads SGHRS; CDR2 reads YFSETQ. The trim removed 5 bases at V and 9 bases at J, leaving 16 bases unmatched. The CDR3 protein is CASRPRAGLTGRELFF. CDR3 coding DNA: TGCGCCAGCAGGCCGCGAGCGGGACTAACCGGTAGGGAGCTGTTTTTT.

This chain joins TRBV28 and TRBJ2-1; D may be TRBD1 (9 bases). Looked up from germline, CDR1 is MDHEN and CDR2 is SYDVKM. This CDR3 comprises 16 residues. V was pared by 5 bases and J by 4 bases, with 18 bases between. The CDR3 spells CASSPDRGLGYNEQFF. The CDR3 bases are TGTGCCAGCAGTCCGGACAGGGGACTAGGTTACAATGAGCAGTTCTTC.

The chain links TRBV28 to TRBJ2-5; D is ambiguous. V shed 2 bases and J shed 7 bases, with 5 bases lying between them. Germline-derived CDR1 and CDR2 are MDHEN and SYDVKM. CDR3 length equals 11 residues. In DNA, the CDR3 is TGTGCCAGCAGTTTAGGCGGGACCCAGTACTTC. Translation: CASSLGGTQYF.